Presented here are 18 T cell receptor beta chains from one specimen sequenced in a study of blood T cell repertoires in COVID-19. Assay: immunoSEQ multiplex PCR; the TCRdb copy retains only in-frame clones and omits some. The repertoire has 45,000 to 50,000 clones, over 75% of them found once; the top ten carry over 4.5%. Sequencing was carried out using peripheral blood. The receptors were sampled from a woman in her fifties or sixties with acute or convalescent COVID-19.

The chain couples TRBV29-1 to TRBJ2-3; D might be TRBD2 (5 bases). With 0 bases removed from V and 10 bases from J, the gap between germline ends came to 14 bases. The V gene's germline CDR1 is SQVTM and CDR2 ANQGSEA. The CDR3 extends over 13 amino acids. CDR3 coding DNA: TGCAGCGTTGAAGAAGAGGGCAGGAAGTCGCAGTATTTT. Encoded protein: CSVEEEGRKSQYF.

The CDR3 coding sequence is TGTGCCAGCAGTGAGAGACCTGCAGGTGAGCAGTTCTTC. Translating it yields CASSERPAGEQFF. This chain connects TRBV6-1 to TRBJ2-1, with unresolved D. The germline CDR1 and CDR2 sequences are MNHNS and SASEGT. V lost 3 bases, J lost 9 bases, and 12 bases lay in between. The CDR3 runs to 13 residues.

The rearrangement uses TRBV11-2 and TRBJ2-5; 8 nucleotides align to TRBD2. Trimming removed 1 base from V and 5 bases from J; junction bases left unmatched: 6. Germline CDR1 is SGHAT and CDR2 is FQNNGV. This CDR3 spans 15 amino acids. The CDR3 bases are TGTGCCAGCAGCTTAGCGGGGGGGTCGGTGGAGACCCAGTACTTC. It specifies CASSLAGGSVETQYF. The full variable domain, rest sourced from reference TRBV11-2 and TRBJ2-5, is EAGVAQSPRYKIIEKRQSVAFWCNPISGHATLYWYQQILGQGPKLLIQFQNNGVVDDSQLPKDRFSAERLKGVDSTLKIQPAKLEDSAVYLCASSLAGGSVETQYFGPGTRLLVL.

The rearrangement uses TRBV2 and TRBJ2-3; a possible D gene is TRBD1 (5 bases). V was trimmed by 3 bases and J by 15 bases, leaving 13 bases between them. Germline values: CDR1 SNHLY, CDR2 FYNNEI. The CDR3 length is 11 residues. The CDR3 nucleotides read TGTGCCAGCAGTGAGGGGCAGCCCGAATATTTT. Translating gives CASSEGQPEYF.

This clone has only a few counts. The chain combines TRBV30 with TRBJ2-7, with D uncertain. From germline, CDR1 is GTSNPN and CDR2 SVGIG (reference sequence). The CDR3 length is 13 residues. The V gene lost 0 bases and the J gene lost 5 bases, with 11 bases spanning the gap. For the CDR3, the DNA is TGTGCCTGGAGTGTATCCGAGGTGGACGAGCAGTACTTC. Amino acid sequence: CAWSVSEVDEQYF. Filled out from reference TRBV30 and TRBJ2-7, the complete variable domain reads SQTIHQWPATLVQPVGSPLSLECTVEGTSNPNLYWYRQAAGRGLQLLFYSVGIGQISSEVPQNLSASRPQDRQFILSSKKLLLSDSGFYLCAWSVSEVDEQYFGPGTRLTVT.

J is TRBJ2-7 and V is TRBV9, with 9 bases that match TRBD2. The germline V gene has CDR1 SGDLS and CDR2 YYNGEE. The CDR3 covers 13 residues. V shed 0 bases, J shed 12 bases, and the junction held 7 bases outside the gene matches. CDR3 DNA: TGTGCCAGCAGCGTAGACCTAGCGGGGCAGCGGTACTTC. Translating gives CASSVDLAGQRYF.

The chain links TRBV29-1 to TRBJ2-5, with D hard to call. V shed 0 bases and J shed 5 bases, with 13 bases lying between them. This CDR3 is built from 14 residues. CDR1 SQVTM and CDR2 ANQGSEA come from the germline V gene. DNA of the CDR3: TGCAGCGTTGAAGAGAGGAGTCTTCTGGAGACCCAGTACTTC. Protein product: CSVEERSLLETQYF.

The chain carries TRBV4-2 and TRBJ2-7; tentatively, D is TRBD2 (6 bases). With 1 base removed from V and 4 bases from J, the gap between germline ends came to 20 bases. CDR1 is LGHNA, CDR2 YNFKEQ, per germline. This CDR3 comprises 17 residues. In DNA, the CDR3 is TGTGCCAGCAGCCAAGTAAGCGGGCCGGCCCGAGGGTACGAGCAGTACTTC. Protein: CASSQVSGPARGYEQYF.

The DNA of the CDR3 is TGTGCCAGCTCACCACGTCCGGGCCAGGGGAACACCGGGGAGCTGTTTTTT. Its translation: CASSPRPGQGNTGELFF. The chain carries TRBV18 and TRBJ2-2, with D possibly being TRBD1 (5 bases). CDR1 is KGHSH and CDR2 is LQKENI in the germline V gene. The V gene lost 1 base and the J gene lost 1 base, with 13 bases spanning the gap. This CDR3 has 17 amino acids.

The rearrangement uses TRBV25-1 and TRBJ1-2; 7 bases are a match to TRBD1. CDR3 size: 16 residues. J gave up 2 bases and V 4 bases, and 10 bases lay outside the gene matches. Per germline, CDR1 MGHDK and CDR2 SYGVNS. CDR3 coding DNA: TGTGCCAGCAGTGGAATGGAACAGGGGAAAAACTATGGCTACACCTTC. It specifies CASSGMEQGKNYGYTF.

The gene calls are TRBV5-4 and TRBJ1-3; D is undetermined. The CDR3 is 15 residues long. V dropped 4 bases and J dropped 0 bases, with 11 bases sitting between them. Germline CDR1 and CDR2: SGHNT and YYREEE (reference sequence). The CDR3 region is CASSIDRTSGNTIYF. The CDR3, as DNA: TGTGCCAGCAGCATCGATAGAACCTCTGGAAACACCATATATTTT.

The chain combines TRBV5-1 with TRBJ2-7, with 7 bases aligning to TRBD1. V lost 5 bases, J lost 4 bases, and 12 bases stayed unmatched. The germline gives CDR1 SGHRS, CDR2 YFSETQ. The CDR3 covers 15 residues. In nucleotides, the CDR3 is TGCGCCAGCAGAAGAGGGACAGATGTTCCTTACGAGCAGTACTTC. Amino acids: CASRRGTDVPYEQYF.

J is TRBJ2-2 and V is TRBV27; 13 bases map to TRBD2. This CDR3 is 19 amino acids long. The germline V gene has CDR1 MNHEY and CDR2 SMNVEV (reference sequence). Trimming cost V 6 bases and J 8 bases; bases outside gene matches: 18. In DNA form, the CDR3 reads TGTGCCAGCAGCCATCCTCCTCCAACTAGCGGGAGGGCCTGGGGGGAGCTGTTTTTT. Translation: CASSHPPPTSGRAWGELFF.

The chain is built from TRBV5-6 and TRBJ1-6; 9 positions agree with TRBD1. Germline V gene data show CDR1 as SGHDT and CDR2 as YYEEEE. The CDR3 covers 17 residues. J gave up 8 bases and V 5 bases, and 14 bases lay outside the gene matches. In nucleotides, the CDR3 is TGTGCCAGCAGTCTCATAGGGGACAGGGATGGGTATTCACCCCTCCACTTT. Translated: CASSLIGDRDGYSPLHF.

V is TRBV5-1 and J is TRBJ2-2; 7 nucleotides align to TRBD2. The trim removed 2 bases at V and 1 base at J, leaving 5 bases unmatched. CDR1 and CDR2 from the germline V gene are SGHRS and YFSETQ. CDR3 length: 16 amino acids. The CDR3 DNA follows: TGCGCCAGCAGCTTTCGGCTAGCGGAGAACACCGGGGAGCTGTTTTTT. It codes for CASSFRLAENTGELFF.

DNA for the CDR3: TGTGCTAGTGGTTTGATGGGGCTGGGGGAGACCCAGTACTTC. As protein: CASGLMGLGETQYF. V is TRBV12-5 and J is TRBJ2-5; perhaps TRBD1 as D (5 bases). Germline V gene data show CDR1 as LGHNT and CDR2 as FRNRAP. The CDR3 length is 14 residues. V lost 2 bases, J lost 5 bases, and 12 bases lay in between. Filled out from reference TRBV12-5 and TRBJ2-5, the complete variable domain reads DARVTQTPRHKVTEMGQEVTMRCQPILGHNTVFWYRQTMMQGLELLAYFRNRAPLDDSGMPKDRFSAEMPDATLATLKIQPSEPRDSAVYFCASGLMGLGETQYFGPGTRLLVL.

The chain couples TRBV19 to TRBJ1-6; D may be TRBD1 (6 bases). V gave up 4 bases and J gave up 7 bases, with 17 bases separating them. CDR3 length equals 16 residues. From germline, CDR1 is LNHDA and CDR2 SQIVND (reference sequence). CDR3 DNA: TGTGCCAGTAGTACGACCCCAGGGGCAATAAATTCACCCCTCCACTTT. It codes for CASSTTPGAINSPLHF.

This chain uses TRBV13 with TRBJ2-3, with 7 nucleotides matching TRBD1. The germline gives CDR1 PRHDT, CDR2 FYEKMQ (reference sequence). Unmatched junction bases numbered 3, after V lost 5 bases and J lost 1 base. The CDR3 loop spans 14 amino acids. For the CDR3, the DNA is TGTGCCAGCAGCCACAGGGGTGGCACAGATACGCAGTATTTT. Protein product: CASSHRGGTDTQYF.